The present T cell receptor (beta chain) was sequenced within a study of blood T cell repertoires in COVID-19. Turning to the study itself: Samples taken during acute and convalescent COVID-19 were collected in the United States, Italy and Spain. T cells, B-cell-depleted T cells, or PBMCs provided the cDNA or gDNA that served as material.

The Seattle patients, enrolled during active infection, were followed longitudinally. The assay was immunoSEQ multiplex PCR, and TCRdb's table has in-frame clones only and misses some. The sample contains around 300,000 clones, about nine tenths of which appear only once. Input material: peripheral blood. The source is a woman in her 30s with COVID-19, enrolled during active disease.

CDR3 region: CASSPDRQNQPQHF. The DNA for the CDR3 is TGTGCCAGCAGTCCGGACAGACAAAATCAGCCCCAGCATTTT. The J gene is TRBJ1-5, the V gene TRBV7-2; D is possibly TRBD1 (6 bases). The germline V gene encodes CDR1 SGHTA and CDR2 FQGNSA. This CDR3 region has 14 residues. Trimming shortened V by 6 bases and J by 4 bases, and 13 bases separated the two germline ends. Combining the CDR3 with reference TRBV7-2 and TRBJ1-5 gives the whole variable domain GAGVSQSPSNKVTEKGKDVELRCDPISGHTALYWYRQSLGQGLEFLIYFQGNSAPDKSGLPSDRFSAERTGGSVSTLTIQRTQQEDSAVYLCASSPDRQNQPQHFGDGTRLSIL.